The 18 T cell receptor beta chains below all came from one sample that was sequenced in a study of shared clonotypes between healthy human individuals. CD45RO-negative, CCR7-positively selected cells formed the naive CD8 fraction, excluding terminally differentiated effector memory CD45RA+ cells. Libraries were prepared by immunoSEQ multiplex PCR; TCRdb keeps only in-frame clonotypes and omits some of them. Of roughly 810,000 clones in the sample, just over 95% are singletons; the top ten hold less than 0.25%. The material sequenced was naive CD8+ T cells sorted from blood. Every receptor here comes from a man aged 30 to 39 in good health.

V is TRBV10-3 and J is TRBJ2-1; D gene unclear. V lost 2 bases, J lost 1 base, and 9 bases lay in between. The CDR3 length is 15 residues. Germline V gives CDR1 ENHRY, CDR2 SYGVKD. The DNA for the CDR3 is TGTGCCATCAGTGAGGTCTCGAAATCCTACAATGAGCAGTTCTTC. Protein: CAISEVSKSYNEQFF.

J is TRBJ2-1 and V is TRBV10-2; 8 positions agree with TRBD1. Germline V CDR1 and CDR2: WSHSY, SAAADI. After removal of 9 bases from V and 2 bases from J, the junction contained 6 bases not matched to a gene. This CDR3 is 14 amino acids long. CDR3 residues: CASTDRATYNEQFF. The CDR3 DNA follows: TGCGCCAGTACGGACAGGGCGACCTACAATGAGCAGTTCTTC.

The CDR3 DNA reads as TGCGCCAGCAGTGCTCAGGGAATACGGGGCACCGGGGAGCTGTTTTTT. As protein: CASSAQGIRGTGELFF. The chain recombines TRBV10-1 with TRBJ2-2, with D perhaps TRBD1 or TRBD2 (5 bases each). The CDR3 is made up of 16 amino acids. Germline loops: CDR1 WNHNN, CDR2 SYGVQD (reference sequence). With 4 bases removed from V and 4 bases from J, the gap between germline ends came to 16 bases.

V is TRBV11-2 and J is TRBJ2-3; possible D gene TRBD1, 5 bases. The germline V gene encodes CDR1 SGHAT and CDR2 FQNNGV. The V and J ends lost 8 bases and 2 bases respectively, with 20 bases between them. This CDR3 region has 16 residues. The CDR3 here is CASGARYRRATDTQYF. CDR3 bases: TGTGCCAGCGGGGCGCGTTACCGCCGGGCCACAGATACGCAGTATTTT.

The V and J genes are TRBV5-1 and TRBJ2-3; D ambiguous. The CDR3 runs to 15 residues. CDR1 is SGHRS and CDR2 is YFSETQ in the germline V gene. Trimming stripped 0 bases from V and 0 bases from J, with 8 bases between. CDR3 sequence (DNA): TGCGCCAGCAGCTTGGTTGTAGCTAGCACAGATACGCAGTATTTT. Translation gives CASSLVVASTDTQYF.

The chain is built from TRBV27 and TRBJ1-1, with a weak D call TRBD1 (5 bases). Germline values: CDR1 MNHEY, CDR2 SMNVEV (reference sequence). The CDR3 sequence is 13 residues long. The ends were cut back, 9 bases at V and 1 base at J, with 12 bases in the middle. The CDR3 here is CARDRDGNTEAFF. CDR3 nucleotides: TGTGCCAGGGATAGGGACGGGAACACTGAAGCTTTCTTT.

The J gene is TRBJ2-5, the V gene TRBV20-1, with D hard to call. Germline V gives CDR1 DFQATT, CDR2 SNEGSKA (reference sequence). This CDR3 has 10 residues. The V gene lost 4 bases and the J gene lost 7 bases, with 7 bases spanning the gap. DNA for the CDR3: TGCAGTGCTACTTGGGGGACCCAGTACTTC. Its protein is CSATWGTQYF.

V gene TRBV9 combines with J gene TRBJ2-1; 7 nucleotides match TRBD1. This CDR3 is built from 19 residues. The junction had 21 bases not matched to a gene; V was cut back by 3 bases and J by 6 bases. Germline V CDR1 and CDR2: SGDLS, YYNGEE. CDR3 protein: CASSDNYKTGSPRSNEQFF. The CDR3 nucleotides are TGTGCCAGCAGCGACAACTACAAGACAGGGAGCCCTAGGTCCAATGAGCAGTTCTTC.

The gene calls are TRBV28 and TRBJ1-5, with 8 bases lining up with TRBD1. Germline CDR1 MDHEN, CDR2 SYDVKM. The CDR3 covers 13 residues. V dropped 10 bases and J dropped 3; count of bases not matched to a gene: 5. DNA for the CDR3: TGTGCCACCCGACAGGGGCCCAATCAGCCCCAGCATTTT. Protein sequence: CATRQGPNQPQHF. The entire variable domain, with the rest obtained from reference TRBV28 and TRBJ1-5, is as follows: DVKVTQSSRYLVKRTGEKVFLECVQDMDHENMFWYRQDPGLGLRLIYFSYDVKMKEKGDIPEGYSVSREKKERFSLILESASTNQTSMYLCATRQGPNQPQHFGDGTRLSIL.

This chain joins TRBV4-3 and TRBJ2-7; the D is unclear. Germline V gene data show CDR1 as LGHNA and CDR2 as YSLEER. V lost 0 bases and J lost 0, with 15 bases in between. The CDR3 is 17 amino acids. CDR3 residues: CASSQDLKEISSYEQYF. The CDR3 nucleotides read TGCGCCAGCAGCCAAGATTTAAAGGAAATAAGCTCCTACGAGCAGTACTTC.

The CDR3 is CASSQGVAGLYEQYF. Here the CDR3 DNA reads TGCGCCAGCAGCCAAGGGGTAGCGGGTTTGTACGAGCAGTACTTC. The rearrangement uses TRBV4-3 and TRBJ2-7; 7 bases agree with TRBD2. Germline V gives CDR1 LGHNA, CDR2 YSLEER. This CDR3 contains 15 residues. V was clipped by 1 base and J by 4 bases; unmatched bases: 7.

The chain carries TRBV7-9 and TRBJ2-7; D is uncertain. This CDR3 has 14 residues. Trimming cost V 3 bases and J 4 bases, with 13 bases left between them. CDR1 is SEHNR, CDR2 FQNEAQ, per germline (reference sequence). The CDR3 reads CASSLPGPPYEQYF. Written as DNA, the CDR3 is TGTGCCAGCAGCTTGCCAGGACCCCCTTACGAGCAGTACTTC.

This chain joins TRBV5-5 and TRBJ1-5, with TRBD1 identical over 9 bases. CDR1 is SGHKS and CDR2 is YYEKEE in the germline V gene (reference sequence). J lost 7 bases, V lost 1 base, and 6 bases had no gene match. The CDR3 runs to 15 residues. CDR3 sequence: CASSLTDRGGQPQHF. The DNA for the CDR3 is TGTGCCAGCAGCTTGACCGACAGGGGGGGACAGCCCCAGCATTTT.

The rearrangement uses TRBV10-3 and TRBJ1-2; D possibly corresponds to TRBD1 (5 bases). The CDR3 sequence is 13 residues long. With 5 bases removed from V and 6 bases from J, the gap between germline ends came to 13 bases. CDR1 and CDR2 (germline): ENHRY, SYGVKD. In DNA form, the CDR3 reads TGTGCCATCAGTTCCGGGGGGACTAATGGCTACACCTTC. Translating it yields CAISSGGTNGYTF.

V gene TRBV4-1 combines with J gene TRBJ2-5; D might be TRBD2 (5 bases). The CDR3 totals 15 residues. V gave up 1 base and J gave up 5 bases, with 14 bases separating them. Germline V gene data show CDR1 as MGHRA and CDR2 as YSYEKL. The CDR3 sequence: CASSQVEGTGETQYF. The CDR3 DNA sequence: TGCGCCAGCAGCCAAGTCGAGGGAACTGGTGAGACCCAGTACTTC.

The genes are TRBV7-2 and TRBJ1-4; D gene ambiguous. The CDR3 loop spans 14 amino acids. With 5 bases removed from V and 2 bases from J, the gap between germline ends came to 9 bases. From germline, CDR1 is SGHTA and CDR2 FQGNSA. CDR3 amino acids: CASSLGGTNEKLFF. Here the CDR3 DNA reads TGTGCCAGCAGCCTTGGAGGCACTAATGAAAAACTGTTTTTT.

The chain recombines TRBV27 with TRBJ1-1; a possible D gene is TRBD1 (5 bases). Germline lookup yields CDR1 MNHEY and CDR2 SMNVEV (reference sequence). CDR3 length: 14 residues. V was shortened by 3 bases and J by 2 bases, with 10 bases between the two germline ends. CDR3 protein: CASSLSGRNTEAFF. In DNA, the CDR3 is TGTGCCAGCAGTTTGTCGGGACGAAACACTGAAGCTTTCTTT.

This chain uses TRBV7-7 with TRBJ2-7; D is unclear. The CDR3 contains 13 residues. Germline V CDR1 and CDR2: SSHAT, FNYEAQ (reference sequence). Trimming left V 7 bases short and J 2 bases short, with 12 bases between. CDR3 loop: CASTFNGPYEQYF. The CDR3 region has the DNA TGTGCCAGCACCTTTAACGGCCCCTACGAGCAGTACTTC.